Listed below are T cell receptor beta chains from one sample, sequenced in a study of neoadjuvant anti-PD-1 for oral cavity cancer. Measured with immunoSEQ multiplex PCR; TCRdb has only the in-frame clones, and not every one. The data contain about 12,000 clones, less than 80% of them singletons. The specimen comprised PBMCs, sampled after nivolumab (anti-PD-1) treatment. The receptors originated from a person between 40 and 85 years old with oral cavity squamous cell carcinoma. Each CDR3 is given with its conserved first and last residue. A D gene is named only where the DNA matches it firmly. Some rows mark clone size as missing; the rest say once, few, many or name a class of expanded clone.

v_call	j_call	d_call	clone_size	cdr3_nt	cdr3_aa
TRBV6-1	TRBJ2-2	NA	NA	TGTGCCAGCAGTGGCTACACCGGGGAGCTGTTTTTT	CASSGYTGELFF
TRBV4-1	TRBJ2-7	NA	NA	TGCGCCAGCAGCCAAGATAGTGGGAGTGCGATCTACGAGCAGTACTTC	CASSQDSGSAIYEQYF
TRBV11-2	TRBJ2-3	NA	NA	TGTGCCAGCACCCTACACAGGGATCCCGGGGCAGATACGCAGTATTTT	CASTLHRDPGADTQYF
TRBV4-1	TRBJ2-1	TRBD2	NA	TGCGCCAGCAGCCCCTCGGCGGGAGGTACCTACAATGAGCAGTTCTTC	CASSPSAGGTYNEQFF
TRBV7-9	TRBJ1-2	NA	NA	TGTGCCAGCAGCTTGGACAGAGTCTATGGCTACACCTTC	CASSLDRVYGYTF
TRBV11-3	TRBJ2-2	TRBD1	NA	TGTGCCAGCAGTGACAGGGTTAACACCGGGGAGCTGTTTTTT	CASSDRVNTGELFF
TRBV7-9	TRBJ2-1	NA	few	TGTGCCAGCAGCTTAGTCACTAGTTACAATGAGCAGTTCTTC	CASSLVTSYNEQFF
TRBV6-1	TRBJ1-5	NA	few	TGTGCCAGCAGTGAATGGGGTAGCAATCAGCCCCAGCATTTT	CASSEWGSNQPQHF
TRBV15	TRBJ2-7	NA	once	TGTGCCACCAGCAGGGGACTCTTGCGACCCTACGAGCAGTACTTC	CATSRGLLRPYEQYF
TRBV4-1	TRBJ1-2	NA	few	TGCGCCAGCAGTCAGGGACAAGGATATAACTATGGCTACACCTTC	CASSQGQGYNYGYTF
TRBV10-1	TRBJ2-1	NA	NA	TGCGCCAGCAGTGGGGGAGATGAGCAGTTCTTC	CASSGGDEQFF
TRBV15	TRBJ1-3	NA	NA	TGTGCCACCAGCAGAGTGGGCCGCCAGTCTGGAAACACCATATATTTT	CATSRVGRQSGNTIYF
TRBV7-9	TRBJ1-1	TRBD1	few	TGTGCCAGCGGGACCGGGACAGAGAACACTGAAGCTTTCTTT	CASGTGTENTEAFF
TRBV6-6	TRBJ2-1	NA	NA	TGTGCCAGCAGTTACCAAGTGGGGGCACACAATGAGCAGTTCTTC	CASSYQVGAHNEQFF
TRBV5-6	TRBJ2-5	NA	once	TGTGCCAGCAGCTTGGGGCAGATACAAGAGACCCAGTACTTC	CASSLGQIQETQYF
TRBV9	TRBJ1-2	NA	NA	TGTGCCAGCAGCGTATCCCAAAACTATGGCTACACCTTC	CASSVSQNYGYTF
TRBV10-3	TRBJ1-5	TRBD1	NA	TGTGCCATCAGTGTAGGTAACAGGGGATGGCAGCCCCAGCATTTT	CAISVGNRGWQPQHF
TRBV5-1	TRBJ1-1	TRBD1	NA	TGCGCCAGCGCCCAAGGGACAGGGGGCACTGAAGCTTTCTTT	CASAQGTGGTEAFF
TRBV11-2	TRBJ2-1	TRBD2	few	TGTGCCAGCAGCTTAGATTTCGGACTAGCGGGAGGTGTGGGCAATGAGCAGTTCTTC	CASSLDFGLAGGVGNEQFF
TRBV6-1	TRBJ1-2	NA	few	TGTGCCAGCAGTGAAGGGGGACGGGCCGGGTTCTTC	CASSEGGRAGFF
TRBV7-2	TRBJ2-7	TRBD2	NA	TGTGCCAGCAGCCCCCCTGGACTAGCGGGAGGACAAGGGTACGAGCAGTACTTC	CASSPPGLAGGQGYEQYF
TRBV7-8	TRBJ1-6	NA	NA	TGTGCCAGCAGCCCTCTCGGATCTATAACTGACCGAGTGGATTCACCCCTCCACTTT	CASSPLGSITDRVDSPLHF
TRBV4-1	TRBJ2-1	NA	once	TGCGCCAGCAGCCAAGTGGATATGGGACTTTCCTACAATGAGCAGTTCTTC	CASSQVDMGLSYNEQFF
TRBV7-8	TRBJ1-3	TRBD1	NA	TGTGCCAGCAGCTTTCCTACAGGGGTGGCCTCTGGAAACACCATATATTTT	CASSFPTGVASGNTIYF
TRBV7-8	TRBJ1-2	NA	once	TGTGCCAGCAGCAAGAGGGTACAATCGCCCCCCTACTATGGCTACACCTTC	CASSKRVQSPPYYGYTF
TRBV11-3	TRBJ1-1	NA	NA	TGTGCCAGCAGCTCCCAGACTTTCACTGAAGCTTTCTTT	CASSSQTFTEAFF
TRBV5-1	TRBJ1-2	NA	NA	TGCGCCAGCAGCCCGGGGGAGAAAGCTGGCTACACCTTC	CASSPGEKAGYTF
TRBV20-1	TRBJ2-3	NA	once	TGCAGTGCTAATACAGATACGCAGTATTTT	CSANTDTQYF
TRBV27	TRBJ1-5	NA	few	TGTGCCAGCAGTTTTGGGAGTCGAGGTCAGCCCCAGCATTTT	CASSFGSRGQPQHF
TRBV19	TRBJ1-1	TRBD1	few	TGTGCCAGTAGTATTCTGGGACAGTTGGACACTGAAGCTTTCTTT	CASSILGQLDTEAFF
TRBV5-6	TRBJ1-6	NA	NA	TGTGCCAGCAGCTTGGTTGGCAGAAACTCACCCCTCCACTTT	CASSLVGRNSPLHF
TRBV27	TRBJ1-2	NA	NA	TGTGCCAGCATGGGGTCATCTTATGGCTACACCTTC	CASMGSSYGYTF
TRBV9	TRBJ2-3	TRBD2	NA	TGTGCCGGAGCGGGGGGGCCCGCAGATACGCAGTATTTT	CAGAGGPADTQYF
TRBV29-1	TRBJ1-2	TRBD1	NA	TGCAGCGCCTCCAGTTCGACAGGGAACTATGGCTACACCTTC	CSASSSTGNYGYTF
TRBV27	TRBJ2-5	NA	NA	TGTGCCAGCAGCAACTGGGGCGGGGAGACCCAGTACTTC	CASSNWGGETQYF
TRBV6-6	TRBJ1-2	NA	NA	TGTGCCAGCAGTCCAGGAGTTAACTATGGCTACACCTTC	CASSPGVNYGYTF
TRBV6-6	TRBJ1-2	NA	few	TGTGCCAGCAGTTACAGGGCTAACTATGGCTACACCTTC	CASSYRANYGYTF
TRBV27	TRBJ2-7	TRBD2	NA	TGTGCCAGCAGTCTAGCTAGCGGGACGCCCTACGAGCAGTACTTC	CASSLASGTPYEQYF
TRBV10-3	TRBJ2-7	NA	few	TGTGCCATCACTTCGACAGGACCCTCCTACGAGCAGTACTTC	CAITSTGPSYEQYF
TRBV28	TRBJ2-1	TRBD2	NA	TGTGCCAGCAACGTTAGGTGGCGAGCGGGAGGGGGCAATGAGCAGTTCTTC	CASNVRWRAGGGNEQFF
TRBV7-7	TRBJ2-5	NA	NA	TGTGCCAGCAGTCTTGGGCCTCAAGAGACCCAGTACTTC	CASSLGPQETQYF
TRBV4-2	TRBJ2-1	TRBD2	NA	TGTGCCAGCAGCCAAGAGGGACCCTCGTGGGGACTAGCGAGATATGAGCAGTTCTTC	CASSQEGPSWGLARYEQFF
TRBV9	TRBJ2-7	TRBD1	NA	TGTGCCAGCAGCGTTTCCGGGACAGGGAGCTACGAGCAGTACTTC	CASSVSGTGSYEQYF
TRBV6-1	TRBJ2-7	TRBD1	NA	TGTGCCAGCAGAGGACAGGTTACGGGCTACGAGCAGTACTTC	CASRGQVTGYEQYF
TRBV13	TRBJ2-1	NA	NA	TGTGCCAGCAGCTTAGCTTGGCAGACATACAATGAGCAGTTCTTC	CASSLAWQTYNEQFF